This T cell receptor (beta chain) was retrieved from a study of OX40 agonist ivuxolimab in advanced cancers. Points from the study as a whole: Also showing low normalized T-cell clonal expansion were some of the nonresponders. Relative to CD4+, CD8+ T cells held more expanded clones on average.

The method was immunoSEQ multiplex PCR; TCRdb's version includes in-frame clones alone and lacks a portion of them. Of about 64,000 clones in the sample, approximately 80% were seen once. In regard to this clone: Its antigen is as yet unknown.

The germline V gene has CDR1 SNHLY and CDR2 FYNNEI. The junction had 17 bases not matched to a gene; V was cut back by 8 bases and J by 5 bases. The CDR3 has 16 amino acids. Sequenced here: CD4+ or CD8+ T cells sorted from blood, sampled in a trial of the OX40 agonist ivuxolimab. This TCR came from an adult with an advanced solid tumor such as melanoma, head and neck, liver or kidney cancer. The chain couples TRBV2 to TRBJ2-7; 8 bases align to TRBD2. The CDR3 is CASVGTLRGVSDEQYF. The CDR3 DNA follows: TGTGCCAGCGTGGGGACCTTGCGGGGGGTGAGTGACGAGCAGTACTTC.